This T cell receptor beta chain stems from a study of cytomegalovirus exposure and HLA in healthy donors. This clone was recorded once. The study ran its PCR with 60 Vbeta and 13 Jbeta primers. The data were produced by immunoSEQ multiplex PCR, yet TCRdb's version contains in-frame clones alone and is incomplete. The sample has approximately 170,000 clones; approximately 83% are singletons. The specimen sequenced was PBMCs. The sequence derives from a boy aged 2 to 9 in good health and CMV-seronegative.

Written as DNA, the CDR3 is TGTGCCAGCAGTTTAGGGGCAAACTACGAGCAGTACTTC. This translates into CASSLGANYEQYF. The rearrangement links TRBV27 to TRBJ2-7, with a possible D match to TRBD1 (5 bases). V gave up 2 bases and J gave up 3 bases, with 8 bases separating them. In germline, CDR1 is MNHEY, CDR2 SMNVEV (reference sequence). This CDR3 comprises 13 residues.